This TCR beta chain was found in a study of cytomegalovirus exposure and HLA in healthy donors. Study observations and caveats: It was confirmed in vitro that a few of the CMV-associated chains were specific for CMV antigens.

As regards this clone: The antigen is unknown.

Assay used: immunoSEQ multiplex PCR; TCRdb lists only in-frame clones, some missing. The data contain under 300,000 clones, around 91% of them seen just once; the ten biggest clones take up around 0.34%. This TCR was sampled from a woman younger than 30 in good health and CMV-seronegative. Sequenced: PBMCs.

The CDR3 reads CASRQGAETQYF. For the CDR3, the DNA is TGTGCCAGCAGGCAGGGGGCGGAGACCCAGTACTTC. The V call is TRBV5-8, the J call TRBJ2-5; 8 nucleotides line up with TRBD1. Germline values: CDR1 SGHTS, CDR2 YDEGEE. The J segment lost 5 bases and the V segment lost 5 bases, leaving 2 bases of the junction unmatched. This CDR3 is built from 12 residues.